Presented here are 16 T cell receptor beta chains from one specimen sequenced in a study of T cell changes during pregnancy in multiple sclerosis. The assay was immunoSEQ multiplex PCR, and TCRdb's table has in-frame clones only and misses some. In the table there are roughly 40,000 clones, 92% of which are singletons. Source: CD8+ T cells from peripheral blood mononuclear cells, taken in the first trimester of pregnancy. The receptors shown here come from a female donor with multiple sclerosis, enrolled in a pregnancy study.

J is TRBJ1-1 and V is TRBV12-5; D gene uncertain. The germline V gene has CDR1 LGHNT and CDR2 FRNRAP. The ends were cut back, 6 bases at V and 3 bases at J, with 8 bases in the middle. The CDR3 spans 12 residues. The CDR3 region is CASGTGDTEAFF. The CDR3 region has the DNA TGTGCTAGTGGGACCGGAGACACTGAAGCTTTCTTT. Looking up the rest from reference TRBV12-5 and TRBJ1-1 gives the full variable domain: DARVTQTPRHKVTEMGQEVTMRCQPILGHNTVFWYRQTMMQGLELLAYFRNRAPLDDSGMPKDRFSAEMPDATLATLKIQPSEPRDSAVYFCASGTGDTEAFFGQGTRLTVV.

The chain combines TRBV15 with TRBJ1-5, with 7 nucleotides matching TRBD1. Germline loops: CDR1 LNHNV, CDR2 YYDKDF (reference sequence). Germline trimming cut 1 base from V and 5 bases from J; bases unmatched to any gene: 8. The CDR3 has 16 residues. CDR3 amino acids: CATSRVLDREDQPQHF. CDR3 nucleotides: TGTGCCACCAGCAGAGTTCTTGACAGGGAGGATCAGCCCCAGCATTTT.

The chain carries TRBV6-4 and TRBJ2-3, with D perhaps matching TRBD2 (5 bases). Trimming took 2 bases from V and 5 from J, leaving 8 bases between them. Germline values: CDR1 MRHNA, CDR2 SNTAGT. This CDR3 region has 13 residues. CDR3 bases: TGTGCCAGCAGTGACATGAGCGGAGATACGCAGTATTTT. Its protein product is CASSDMSGDTQYF.

This chain links TRBV2 with TRBJ1-1; D unclear. With 7 bases removed from V and 3 bases from J, the gap between germline ends came to 9 bases. In germline, CDR1 is SNHLY, CDR2 FYNNEI. CDR3 size: 12 residues. In DNA, the CDR3 is TGTGCCAGCAAGGACGGGGACACTGAAGCTTTCTTT. Protein: CASKDGDTEAFF.

V and J are TRBV9 and TRBJ2-2; D ambiguous. Germline CDR1 is SGDLS and CDR2 is YYNGEE. The CDR3 is 14 residues long. Trimming pared 6 bases from V and 4 bases from J, leaving 13 bases between. The CDR3 bases are TGTGCCAGCACTGGCCCCCCAGGCACCGGGGAGCTGTTTTTT. Translated: CASTGPPGTGELFF.

The chain uses TRBV6-4 and TRBJ1-4; the D is unclear. The CDR3 loop spans 15 amino acids. V was trimmed by 4 bases and J by 3 bases, leaving 12 bases between them. CDR1 and CDR2 from the germline V gene are MRHNA and SNTAGT. CDR3 sequence reads: CASSVVAGANEKLFF. The DNA for the CDR3 is TGTGCCAGCAGTGTGGTAGCCGGGGCTAATGAAAAACTGTTTTTT.

In nucleotides, the CDR3 is TGTGCCAGCAGCTTTCCGACAGGGGGCCGGGAAGAGACCCAGTACTTC. This translates into CASSFPTGGREETQYF. The V and J genes are TRBV5-6 and TRBJ2-5; TRBD1 matches at 10 bases. CDR3 length equals 16 residues. The V and J ends lost 2 bases and 3 bases, in that order; junction bases with no gene match: 7. Germline CDR1 and CDR2: SGHDT and YYEEEE.

The chain has TRBV5-1 and TRBJ2-7; D is uncertain. Germline CDR1 is SGHRS and CDR2 is YFSETQ. This CDR3 is built from 11 residues. Trimming stripped 2 bases from V and 7 bases from J, with 7 bases between. The CDR3, as DNA: TGCGCCAGCAGCTTTGGTAGAGAGCAGTACTTC. Protein sequence: CASSFGREQYF.

This chain connects TRBV5-5 to TRBJ2-7; unclear D gene. The CDR3 runs to 16 residues. From germline, CDR1 is SGHKS and CDR2 YYEKEE (reference sequence). V lost 1 base to trimming and J lost 3 bases, with 17 bases between them. The DNA for the CDR3 is TGTGCCAGCAGCTTGCCCCATACGGTCATTAACTACGAGCAGTACTTC. The encoded protein is CASSLPHTVINYEQYF.

This clone is a singleton in its sample. The chain uses TRBV9 and TRBJ1-4; 8 bases are shared with TRBD1. The CDR3 has 15 residues. Unmatched junction bases numbered 10, after V lost 4 bases and J lost 8 bases. Germline loops: CDR1 SGDLS, CDR2 YYNGEE. The DNA for the CDR3 is TGTGCCAGCAGCCCCTCGACAGGGGTTGACGAAAAACTGTTTTTT. It encodes CASSPSTGVDEKLFF. Based on the CDR3 plus reference TRBV9 and TRBJ1-4, the full variable domain is DSGVTQTPKHLITATGQRVTLRCSPRSGDLSVYWYQQSLDQGLQFLIQYYNGEERAKGNILERFSAQQFPDLHSELNLSSLELGDSALYFCASSPSTGVDEKLFFGSGTQLSVL.

This clone was seen just once. CDR3 nucleotides: TGTGCCAGCACCCATCCCCTTAGTGATGGCTACACCTTC. The encoded protein is CASTHPLSDGYTF. The chain combines TRBV6-5 with TRBJ1-2, with unresolved D. Trimming pared 7 bases from V and 6 bases from J, leaving 15 bases between. Germline lookup yields CDR1 MNHEY and CDR2 SVGAGI. The CDR3 is 13 amino acids.

The chain joins TRBV29-1 to TRBJ2-5; 11 bases agree with TRBD2. Trimming cost V 8 bases and J 7 bases; bases outside gene matches: 9. The CDR3 runs to 13 residues. Germline-derived CDR1 and CDR2 are SQVTM and ANQGSEA. The CDR3, as DNA: TGCAGCCTTGCGGGAACTAGCGGGGGGACCCAGTACTTC. Its protein is CSLAGTSGGTQYF.

V and J are TRBV19 and TRBJ2-1; 9 positions match TRBD2. Germline-derived CDR1 and CDR2 are LNHDA and SQIVND (reference sequence). The CDR3 loop spans 17 amino acids. Unmatched junction bases numbered 9, after V lost 1 base and J lost 5 bases. Here the CDR3 reads CASSIGTLAGPHNEQFF. In DNA, the CDR3 is TGTGCCAGTAGTATAGGCACTCTAGCGGGGCCCCACAATGAGCAGTTCTTC.

The V call is TRBV19, the J call TRBJ2-1; D is possibly TRBD1 (5 bases). Trimming pared 6 bases from V and 4 bases from J, leaving 7 bases between. Per germline, CDR1 LNHDA and CDR2 SQIVND (reference sequence). The CDR3 runs to 12 residues. This CDR3 reads CASRAGYNEQFF. DNA of the CDR3: TGTGCCAGTAGGGCAGGGTACAATGAGCAGTTCTTC.

This sequence joins TRBV10-2 and TRBJ1-5, with D unresolved. The CDR3 is 14 amino acids. The germline CDR1 and CDR2 sequences are WSHSY and SAAADI. The V gene lost 2 bases and the J gene lost 6 bases, with 11 bases spanning the gap. The CDR3 nucleotides are TGCGCCAGCAGTGAGCCTGGCGAGGGTCAGCCCCAGCATTTT. Its translation is CASSEPGEGQPQHF.

This clone was recorded only once. The chain links TRBV11-2 to TRBJ1-2, with no clear D. CDR3 length: 15 residues. V was shortened by 1 base and J by 4 bases, with 13 bases between the two germline ends. The V gene's germline CDR1 is SGHAT and CDR2 FQNNGV. CDR3 loop: CASSLGSLSGYGYTF. DNA for the CDR3: TGTGCCAGCAGCTTAGGGAGCCTCTCGGGCTATGGCTACACCTTC.